Reported below is one T cell receptor beta chain. In the study's own analysis: Amplification from reference gene primers served as the basis for estimated nucleated cell counts. Clones were sequenced by immunoSEQ multiplex PCR, and TCRdb holds only the in-frame ones, with some missing. From that table come the V and J calls and clone size; the DNA was used to work out D and trimming. Seen here are hundreds of thousands of clones, 85% to 90% observed once, and the top ten hold just under 6.5%. This entry belongs to a study of blood T cell repertoires in COVID-19. Background on the study: Sources were T cells, B-cell-depleted T cells, or PBMCs; the material itself was cDNA or gDNA.

The V and J ends lost 4 bases and 1 base respectively, with 14 bases between them. The germline V gene encodes CDR1 SGHTS and CDR2 YDEGEE. CDR3 length: 15 amino acids. The sequence came from a woman aged 45-65 years with COVID-19, enrolled during active disease. The V gene is TRBV5-8, the J gene TRBJ1-2; D might be TRBD1 (6 bases). Sequences were obtained from peripheral blood. The CDR3 DNA sequence: TGTGCCAGCAGCCGTCAGGGGAAGAGTAACTATGGCTACACCTTC. Its protein is CASSRQGKSNYGYTF.